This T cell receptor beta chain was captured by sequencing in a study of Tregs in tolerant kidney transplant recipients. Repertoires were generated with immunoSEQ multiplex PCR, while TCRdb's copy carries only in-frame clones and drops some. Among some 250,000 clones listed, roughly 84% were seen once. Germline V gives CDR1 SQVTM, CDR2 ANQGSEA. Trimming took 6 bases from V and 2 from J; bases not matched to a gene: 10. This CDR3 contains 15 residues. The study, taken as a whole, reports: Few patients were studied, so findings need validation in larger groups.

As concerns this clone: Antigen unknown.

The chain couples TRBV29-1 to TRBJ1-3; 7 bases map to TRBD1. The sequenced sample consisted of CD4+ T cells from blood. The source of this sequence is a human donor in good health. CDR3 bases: TGCAGCGTCCTGGTGGACAGGATGGCTGGAAACACCATATATTTT. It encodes CSVLVDRMAGNTIYF. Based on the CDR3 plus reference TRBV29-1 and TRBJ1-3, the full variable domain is SAVISQKPSRDICQRGTSLTIQCQVDSQVTMMFWYRQQPGQSLTLIATANQGSEATYESGFVIDKFPISRPNLTFSTLTVSNMSPEDSSIYLCSVLVDRMAGNTIYFGEGSWLTVV.